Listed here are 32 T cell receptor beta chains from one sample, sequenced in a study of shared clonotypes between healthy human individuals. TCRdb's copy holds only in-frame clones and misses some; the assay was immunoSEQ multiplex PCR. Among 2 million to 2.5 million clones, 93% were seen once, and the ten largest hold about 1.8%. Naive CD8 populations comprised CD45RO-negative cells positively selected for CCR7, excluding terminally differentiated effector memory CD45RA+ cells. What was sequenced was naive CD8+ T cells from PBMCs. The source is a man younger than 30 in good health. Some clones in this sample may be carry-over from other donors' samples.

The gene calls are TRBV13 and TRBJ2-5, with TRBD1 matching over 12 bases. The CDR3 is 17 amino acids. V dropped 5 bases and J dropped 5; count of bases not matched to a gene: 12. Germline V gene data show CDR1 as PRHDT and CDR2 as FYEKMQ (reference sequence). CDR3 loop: CASSDGTGGAQPETQYF. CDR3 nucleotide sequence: TGTGCCAGCAGCGACGGGACAGGGGGCGCCCAGCCCGAGACCCAGTACTTC.

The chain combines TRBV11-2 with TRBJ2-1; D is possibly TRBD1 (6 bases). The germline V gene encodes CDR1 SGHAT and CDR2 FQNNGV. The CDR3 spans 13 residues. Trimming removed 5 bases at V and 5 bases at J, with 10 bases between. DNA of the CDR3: TGTGCCAGCAGCCTCCGACAGGACAATGAGCAGTTCTTC. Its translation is CASSLRQDNEQFF.

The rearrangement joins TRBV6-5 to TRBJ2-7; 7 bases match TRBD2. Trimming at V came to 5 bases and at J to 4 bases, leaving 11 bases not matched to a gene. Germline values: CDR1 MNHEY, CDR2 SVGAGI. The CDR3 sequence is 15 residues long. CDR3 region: CASSPPWTSVYEQYF. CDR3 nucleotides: TGTGCCAGCAGTCCGCCTTGGACTAGTGTGTACGAGCAGTACTTC.

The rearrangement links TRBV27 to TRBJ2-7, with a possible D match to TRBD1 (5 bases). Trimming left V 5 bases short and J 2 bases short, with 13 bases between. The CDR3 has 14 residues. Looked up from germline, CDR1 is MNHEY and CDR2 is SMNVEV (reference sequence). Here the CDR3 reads CASSTRQQAYEQYF. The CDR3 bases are TGTGCCAGCAGTACCCGACAGCAGGCCTACGAGCAGTACTTC.

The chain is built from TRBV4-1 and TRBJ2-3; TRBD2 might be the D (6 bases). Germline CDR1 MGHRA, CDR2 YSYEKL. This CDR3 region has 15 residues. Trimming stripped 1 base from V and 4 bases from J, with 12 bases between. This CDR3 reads CASSQAGAIADTQYF. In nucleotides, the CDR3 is TGCGCCAGCAGCCAAGCGGGAGCCATCGCAGATACGCAGTATTTT.

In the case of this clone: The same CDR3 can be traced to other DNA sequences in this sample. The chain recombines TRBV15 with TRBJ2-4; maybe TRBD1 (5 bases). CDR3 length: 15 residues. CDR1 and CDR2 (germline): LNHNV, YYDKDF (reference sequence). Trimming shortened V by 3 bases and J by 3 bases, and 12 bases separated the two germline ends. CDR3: CATSRAGYGKNIQYF. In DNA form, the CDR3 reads TGTGCCACCAGCAGGGCAGGGTATGGCAAAAACATTCAGTACTTC.

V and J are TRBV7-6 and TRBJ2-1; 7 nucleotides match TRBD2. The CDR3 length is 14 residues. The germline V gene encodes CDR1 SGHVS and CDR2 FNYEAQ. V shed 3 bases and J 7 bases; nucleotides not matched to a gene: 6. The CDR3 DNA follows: TGTGCCAGCAGCTTTGGGGGGGGACCGAATGAGCAGTTCTTC. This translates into CASSFGGGPNEQFF.

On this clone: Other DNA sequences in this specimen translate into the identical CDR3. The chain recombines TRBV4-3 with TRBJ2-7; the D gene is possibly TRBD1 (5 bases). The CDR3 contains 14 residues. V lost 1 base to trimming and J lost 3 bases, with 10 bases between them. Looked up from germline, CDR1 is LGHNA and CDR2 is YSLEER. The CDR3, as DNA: TGCGCCAGCAGCCAAGGTCAGGGCAGCTACGAGCAGTACTTC. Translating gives CASSQGQGSYEQYF.

The CDR3 sequence is CASSGRLRDQPQHF. In DNA form, the CDR3 reads TGTGCCAGTAGCGGGCGTCTAAGGGATCAGCCCCAGCATTTT. This chain links TRBV19 with TRBJ1-5, with unresolved D. Trimming took off 6 bases at V and 5 bases at J, with 14 bases between the two ends. The CDR3 loop spans 14 amino acids. CDR1 is LNHDA, CDR2 SQIVND, per germline (reference sequence).

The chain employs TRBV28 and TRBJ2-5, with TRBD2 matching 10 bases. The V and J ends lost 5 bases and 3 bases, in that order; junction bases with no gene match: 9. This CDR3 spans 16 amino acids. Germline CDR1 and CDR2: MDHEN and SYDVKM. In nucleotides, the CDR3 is TGTGCCAGCAGTGGGGGGACTAGCGCGGCCAAAGAGACCCAGTACTTC. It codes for CASSGGTSAAKETQYF. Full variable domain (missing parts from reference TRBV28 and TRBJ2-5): DVKVTQSSRYLVKRTGEKVFLECVQDMDHENMFWYRQDPGLGLRLIYFSYDVKMKEKGDIPEGYSVSREKKERFSLILESASTNQTSMYLCASSGGTSAAKETQYFGPGTRLLVL.

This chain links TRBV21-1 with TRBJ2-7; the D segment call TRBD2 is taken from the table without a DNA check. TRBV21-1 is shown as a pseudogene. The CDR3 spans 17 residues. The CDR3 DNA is TGTGCCAGCAGCAAAGGGGGTCGACTCGCGGGATACTACGAGCAGTACTTC. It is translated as CASSKGGRLAGYYEQYF.

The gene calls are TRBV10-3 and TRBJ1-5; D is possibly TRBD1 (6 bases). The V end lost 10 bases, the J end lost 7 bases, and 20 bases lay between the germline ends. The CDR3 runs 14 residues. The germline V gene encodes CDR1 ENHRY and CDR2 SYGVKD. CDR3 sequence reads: CATSYGTHTQPQHF. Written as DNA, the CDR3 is TGTGCCACGTCGTACGGGACACATACCCAGCCCCAGCATTTT.

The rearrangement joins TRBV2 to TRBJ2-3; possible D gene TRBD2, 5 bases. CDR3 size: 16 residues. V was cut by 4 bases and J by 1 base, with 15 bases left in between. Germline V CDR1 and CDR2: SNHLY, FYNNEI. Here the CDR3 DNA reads TGTGCCAGCAGTGTGGAAGCGGAGCGCCGCACAGATACGCAGTATTTT. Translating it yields CASSVEAERRTDTQYF.

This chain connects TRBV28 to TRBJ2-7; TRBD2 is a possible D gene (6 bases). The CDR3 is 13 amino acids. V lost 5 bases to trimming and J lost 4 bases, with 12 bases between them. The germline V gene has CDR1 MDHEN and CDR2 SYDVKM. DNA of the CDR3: TGTGCCAGCAGTCGGCATGGGGGGTACGAGCAGTACTTC. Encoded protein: CASSRHGGYEQYF.

CDR3 sequence: CATSREGRLAGGHEQYF. DNA for the CDR3: TGTGCCACCTCACGAGAGGGTAGACTAGCGGGAGGCCACGAGCAGTACTTC. The V call is TRBV7-2, the J call TRBJ2-7; 13 positions agree with TRBD2. The CDR3 length is 17 residues. The V gene end was trimmed by 10 bases and the J gene end by 5 bases; junction bases not matched to a gene: 17. The germline CDR1 and CDR2 sequences are SGHTA and FQGNSA.

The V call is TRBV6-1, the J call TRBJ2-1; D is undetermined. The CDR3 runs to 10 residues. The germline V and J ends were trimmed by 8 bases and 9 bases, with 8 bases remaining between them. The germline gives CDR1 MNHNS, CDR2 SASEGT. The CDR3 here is CASSDREQFF. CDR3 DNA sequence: TGTGCCAGCTCGGACCGTGAGCAGTTCTTC.

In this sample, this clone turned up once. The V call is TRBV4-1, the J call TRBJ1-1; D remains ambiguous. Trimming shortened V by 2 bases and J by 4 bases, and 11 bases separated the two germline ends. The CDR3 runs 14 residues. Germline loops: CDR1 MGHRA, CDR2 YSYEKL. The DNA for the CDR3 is TGCGCCAGCAGCCAAACGGGGAGAGCCACTGAAGCTTTCTTT. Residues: CASSQTGRATEAFF.

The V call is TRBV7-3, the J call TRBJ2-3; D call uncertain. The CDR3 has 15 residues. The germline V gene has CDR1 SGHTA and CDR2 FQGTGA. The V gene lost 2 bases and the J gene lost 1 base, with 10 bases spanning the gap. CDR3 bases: TGTGCCAGCAGCTTATACGGTAGTGGCACAGATACGCAGTATTTT. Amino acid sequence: CASSLYGSGTDTQYF.

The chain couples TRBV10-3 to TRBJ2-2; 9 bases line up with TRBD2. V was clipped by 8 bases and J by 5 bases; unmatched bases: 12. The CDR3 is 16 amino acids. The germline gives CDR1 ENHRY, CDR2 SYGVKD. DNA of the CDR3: TGTGCCATCCCCCGGGGGGAGCGGGAGGAAACCGGGGAGCTGTTTTTT. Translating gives CAIPRGEREETGELFF.

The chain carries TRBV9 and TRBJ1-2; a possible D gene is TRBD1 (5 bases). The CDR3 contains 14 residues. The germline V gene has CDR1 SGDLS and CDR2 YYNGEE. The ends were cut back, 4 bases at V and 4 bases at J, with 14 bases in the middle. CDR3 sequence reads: CASSPPGDPYGYTF. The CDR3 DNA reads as TGTGCCAGCAGCCCCCCTGGGGACCCCTATGGCTACACCTTC. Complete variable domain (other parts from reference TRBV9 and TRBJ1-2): DSGVTQTPKHLITATGQRVTLRCSPRSGDLSVYWYQQSLDQGLQFLIQYYNGEERAKGNILERFSAQQFPDLHSELNLSSLELGDSALYFCASSPPGDPYGYTFGSGTRLTVV.

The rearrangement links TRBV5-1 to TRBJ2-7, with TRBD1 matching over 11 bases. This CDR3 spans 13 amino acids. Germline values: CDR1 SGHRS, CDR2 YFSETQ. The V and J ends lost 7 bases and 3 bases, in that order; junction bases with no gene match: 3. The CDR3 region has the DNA TGCGCCAGCGGGACAGGGGGAAACTACGAGCAGTACTTC. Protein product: CASGTGGNYEQYF.

CDR3 coding DNA: TGTGCCATCAGACAAGGACAGGGTGACTATGGCTACACCTTC. It yields the protein CAIRQGQGDYGYTF. The V and J genes are TRBV10-3 and TRBJ1-2, with 8 nucleotides matching TRBD1. After removal of 6 bases from V and 3 bases from J, the junction contained 6 bases not matched to a gene. This CDR3 region has 14 residues. The germline V gene encodes CDR1 ENHRY and CDR2 SYGVKD.

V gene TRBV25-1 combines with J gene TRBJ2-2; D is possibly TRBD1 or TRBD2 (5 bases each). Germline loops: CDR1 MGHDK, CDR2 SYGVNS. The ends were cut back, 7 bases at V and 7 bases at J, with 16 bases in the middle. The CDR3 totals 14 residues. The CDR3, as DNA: TGTGCCAGCAAGCCGGGACGAGGGATCGGGGAGCTGTTTTTT. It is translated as CASKPGRGIGELFF.

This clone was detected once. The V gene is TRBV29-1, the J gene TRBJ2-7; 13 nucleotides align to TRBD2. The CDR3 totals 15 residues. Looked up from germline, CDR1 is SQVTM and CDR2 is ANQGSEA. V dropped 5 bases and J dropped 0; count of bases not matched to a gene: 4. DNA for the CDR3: TGCAGCGTTTCCTGGACTAGCGGGAGCTCCTACGAGCAGTACTTC. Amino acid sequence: CSVSWTSGSSYEQYF.

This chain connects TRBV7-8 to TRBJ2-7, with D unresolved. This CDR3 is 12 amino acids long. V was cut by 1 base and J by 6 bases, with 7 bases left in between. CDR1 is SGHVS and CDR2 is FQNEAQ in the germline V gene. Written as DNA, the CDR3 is TGTGCCAGCAGCTTAGTGGGATCCGAGCAGTACTTC. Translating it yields CASSLVGSEQYF.

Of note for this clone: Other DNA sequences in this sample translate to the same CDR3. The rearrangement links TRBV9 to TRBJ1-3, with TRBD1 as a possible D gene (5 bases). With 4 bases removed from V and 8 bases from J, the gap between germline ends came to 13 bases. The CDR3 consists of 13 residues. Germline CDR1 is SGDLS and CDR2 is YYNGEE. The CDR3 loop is CASSPRGGDTIYF. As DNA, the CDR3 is TGTGCCAGCAGCCCCCGGGGCGGCGACACCATATATTTT.

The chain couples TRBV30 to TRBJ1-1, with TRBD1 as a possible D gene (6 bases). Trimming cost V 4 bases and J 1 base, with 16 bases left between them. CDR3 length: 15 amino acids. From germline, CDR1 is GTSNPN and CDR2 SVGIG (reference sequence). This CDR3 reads CAWTAQGRGNTEAFF. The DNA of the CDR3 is TGTGCCTGGACCGCCCAGGGGCGTGGGAACACTGAAGCTTTCTTT.

The CDR3 DNA reads as TGTGCCAGCAGCGGGGGGCCCCGGGCAGCCTCGAACACTGAAGCTTTCTTT. Translated, it gives CASSGGPRAASNTEAFF. The chain couples TRBV9 to TRBJ1-1, with a weak D call TRBD1 (6 bases). Per the germline V gene, CDR1 is SGDLS and CDR2 is YYNGEE. The CDR3 spans 17 residues. With 3 bases removed from V and 1 base from J, the gap between germline ends came to 19 bases. The full variable domain, its missing parts supplied by reference TRBV9 and TRBJ1-1, is DSGVTQTPKHLITATGQRVTLRCSPRSGDLSVYWYQQSLDQGLQFLIQYYNGEERAKGNILERFSAQQFPDLHSELNLSSLELGDSALYFCASSGGPRAASNTEAFFGQGTRLTVV.

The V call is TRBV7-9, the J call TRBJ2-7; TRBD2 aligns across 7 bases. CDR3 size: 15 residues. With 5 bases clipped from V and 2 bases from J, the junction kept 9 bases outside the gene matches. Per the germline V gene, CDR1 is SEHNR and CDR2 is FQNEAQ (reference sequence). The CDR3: CASSTLADFTYEQYF. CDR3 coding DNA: TGTGCCAGCAGCACCCTAGCGGATTTCACCTACGAGCAGTACTTC.

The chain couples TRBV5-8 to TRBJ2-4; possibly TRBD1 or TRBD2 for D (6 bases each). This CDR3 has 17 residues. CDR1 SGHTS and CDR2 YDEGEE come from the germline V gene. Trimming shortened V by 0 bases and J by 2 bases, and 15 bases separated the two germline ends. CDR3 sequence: CASSLAMGGQSKNIQYF. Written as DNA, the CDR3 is TGTGCCAGCAGCTTGGCTATGGGGGGACAATCCAAAAACATTCAGTACTTC.

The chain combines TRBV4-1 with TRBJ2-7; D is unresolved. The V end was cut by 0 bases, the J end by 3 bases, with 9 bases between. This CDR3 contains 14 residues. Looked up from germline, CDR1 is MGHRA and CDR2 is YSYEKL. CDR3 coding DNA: TGCGCCAGCAGCCAAGAGGGCGCCGTCTACGAGCAGTACTTC. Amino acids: CASSQEGAVYEQYF.

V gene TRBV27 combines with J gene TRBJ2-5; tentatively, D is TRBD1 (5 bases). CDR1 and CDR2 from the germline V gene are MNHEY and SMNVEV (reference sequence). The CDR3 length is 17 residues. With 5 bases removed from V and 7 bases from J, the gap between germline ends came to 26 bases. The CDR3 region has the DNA TGTGCCAGCAGTGCGGACAATCGACTCTCTGCTCCAGGGACCCAGTACTTC. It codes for CASSADNRLSAPGTQYF.